Listed here are 17 T cell receptor beta chains from one sample, sequenced in a study of breast tumors, draining lymph nodes, adjacent tissues (dated by TCRdb to 2015 to 2016). Libraries were built with multiplex PCR. The listed sequencing device is Illumina HiSeq 2000. TCRdb's own reprocessing of the public reads used fastp at Q25 and MiXCR and kept productive beta chains. One record per CDR3 amino acid sequence lists the most common genes and DNA. This sample comprises around 290,000 distinct CDR3 sequences, around 30% of them detected only once. Over 0.95% of the sample lies in the top ten. Lymph node samples came from the axillary draining lymph nodes of breast cancer patients. Sequencing was performed on axillary lymph node tissue. Receptor source: a female donor with breast cancer. Some clones in this sample may be carry-over from other donors' samples.

A note on this clonotype: Mismatch with germline at one junction end may stem from a read error. The chain couples TRBV5-1 to TRBJ1-4, with TRBD1 identical over 9 bases. Looked up from germline, CDR1 is SGHRS and CDR2 is YFSETQ. CDR3 length: 13 amino acids. The CDR3 DNA sequence: TGCGCCAGCCGGGACAGGGTTGATGAAAACCTGTTTTTT. Translation gives CASRDRVDENLFF.

In this sample, this clonotype turned up many times. The chain joins TRBV7-2 to TRBJ2-2, with D unresolved. The CDR3 is made up of 14 amino acids. The V end was cut by 1 base, the J end by 7 bases, with 10 bases between. CDR1 is SGHTA and CDR2 is FQGNSA in the germline V gene. CDR3 residues: CASSLVEVVGELFF. As DNA, the CDR3 is TGTGCCAGCAGCTTAGTTGAGGTGGTCGGGGAGCTGTTTTTT.

The V call is TRBV2, the J call TRBJ2-6, with D perhaps matching TRBD1 or TRBD2 (5 bases each). The CDR3 is 21 amino acids. Germline CDR1 reads SNHLY; CDR2 reads FYNNEI. Trimming cost V 6 bases and J 0 bases, with 27 bases left between them. CDR3 coding DNA: TGTGCCAGCAGAAGACCCACCGGGGCGGGCCAGGGAACCTCTGGGGCCAACGTCCTGACTTTC. Amino acid sequence: CASRRPTGAGQGTSGANVLTF. The complete variable domain, with remaining parts taken from reference TRBV2 and TRBJ2-6, reads EPEVTQTPSHQVTQMGQEVILRCVPISNHLYFYWYRQILGQKVEFLVSFYNNEISEKSEIFDDQFSVERPDGSNFTLKIRSTKLEDSAMYFCASRRPTGAGQGTSGANVLTFGAGSRLTVL.

Turning to this clonotype: An end of the junction differs from the germline gene, which may be a read error. The V and J genes are TRBV29-1 and TRBJ1-2, with a weak D call TRBD1 (5 bases). Germline V gene data show CDR1 as SQVTM and CDR2 as ANQGSEA. CDR3 size: 14 residues. The DNA of the CDR3 is TGCAGCGTCCACGACAAGGGGCTAAGTTTGGCTACACCTTTC. Protein sequence: CSVHDKGLSLATPF.

This clonotype was observed a few times. A read error may explain this, as a much larger clone is one base away. This CDR3 fails to terminate in the conserved phenylalanine or tryptophan, so it likely reflects a read error. The V and J genes are TRBV7-2 and TRBJ2-5; 9 positions match TRBD2. Germline loops: CDR1 SGHTA, CDR2 FQGNSA. V lost 11 bases and J lost 5; bases outside the gene matches: 12. The CDR3 spans 14 residues. Here the CDR3 DNA reads TGTGCCGAAAAAGTAGCGGGAGCATGGGAGACCCAGTACCTC. It translates to CAEKVAGAWETQYL.

The CDR3 sequence: CASSQGLNSPLHF. CDR3 nucleotide sequence: TGTGCCAGCAGCCAGGGGCTGAATTCACCCCTCCACTTT. The chain uses TRBV14 and TRBJ1-6; possible D gene TRBD1, 5 bases. Trimming cost V 3 bases and J 7 bases, with 7 bases left between them. The CDR3 is made up of 13 amino acids. The germline gives CDR1 SGHDN, CDR2 FVKESK.

Comments on this clonotype: Since a much larger clone is just one base distant, this may be a read error. The rearrangement uses TRBV11-2 and TRBJ2-1, with D possibly matching TRBD1 (5 bases). CDR3 length equals 13 residues. Trimming shortened V by 5 bases and J by 10 bases, and 15 bases separated the two germline ends. The germline V gene has CDR1 SGHAT and CDR2 FQNNGV. This CDR3 is CASSPLSWGEQFF. For the CDR3, the DNA is TGTGCCAGCAGCCCCCTGTCATGGGGCGAGCAGTTCTTC.

This clonotype was recorded a few times. The rearrangement uses TRBV30 and TRBJ1-2, with TRBD1 matching 9 bases. Germline-derived CDR1 and CDR2 are GTSNPN and SVGIG (reference sequence). CDR3 length: 15 amino acids. V shed 2 bases, J shed 5 bases, and the junction held 9 bases outside the gene matches. The CDR3 loop is CAWSNGEQGAYGYTF. The CDR3, as DNA: TGTGCCTGGAGTAACGGAGAACAGGGGGCTTATGGCTACACCTTC. Looking up the rest from reference TRBV30 and TRBJ1-2 gives the full variable domain: SQTIHQWPATLVQPVGSPLSLECTVEGTSNPNLYWYRQAAGRGLQLLFYSVGIGQISSEVPQNLSASRPQDRQFILSSKKLLLSDSGFYLCAWSNGEQGAYGYTFGSGTRLTVV.

This clonotype was seen repeatedly, ten times or more. V usage is TRBV9 and J usage is TRBJ2-3; D possibly uses TRBD1 or TRBD2 (6 bases each). Trimming removed 3 bases from V and 4 bases from J, with 21 bases in between. The CDR3 runs 17 residues. The V gene's germline CDR1 is SGDLS and CDR2 YYNGEE. The CDR3 nucleotides read TGTGCCAGCAGCGGTAGTTGGGGGGCTGGAGTGGCAGATACGCAGTATTTT. This encodes CASSGSWGAGVADTQYF. Looking up the rest from reference TRBV9 and TRBJ2-3 gives the full variable domain: DSGVTQTPKHLITATGQRVTLRCSPRSGDLSVYWYQQSLDQGLQFLIQYYNGEERAKGNILERFSAQQFPDLHSELNLSSLELGDSALYFCASSGSWGAGVADTQYFGPGTRLTVL.

In regard to this clonotype: This may come from a read error, since a much larger clone is one base off. V usage is TRBV5-1 and J usage is TRBJ2-1, with D possibly matching TRBD1 (5 bases). This CDR3 contains 17 residues. Per germline, CDR1 SGHRS and CDR2 YFSETQ. V lost 0 bases to trimming and J lost 0 bases, with 13 bases between them. CDR3 in DNA: TGCGCCAGCAGCTTGGAGGCCAGGGCCGCCTCCTACAATGAGCAGTTCTTC. Translating gives CASSLEARAASYNEQFF.

The chain links TRBV30 to TRBJ1-4; no firm D call. Germline CDR1 is GTSNPN and CDR2 is SVGIG (reference sequence). CDR3 length equals 12 residues. V dropped 4 bases and J dropped 9 bases, with 12 bases sitting between them. CDR3 sequence reads: CAWNSRRQKLFF. The CDR3 DNA follows: TGTGCCTGGAACTCCAGGAGGCAAAAACTGTTTTTT.

The rearrangement uses TRBV19 and TRBJ2-7, with TRBD1 identical over 9 bases. Germline assignment: CDR1 LNHDA and CDR2 SQIVND (reference sequence). The CDR3 contains 14 residues. V dropped 7 bases and J dropped 5; count of bases not matched to a gene: 9. CDR3 sequence reads: CASNDLGQGNEQYF. In DNA, the CDR3 is TGTGCCAGTAACGATCTGGGACAGGGCAACGAGCAGTACTTC.

This clonotype was detected a few times. The V gene is TRBV20-1, the J gene TRBJ2-5, with TRBD2 matching over 10 bases. The ends lost 0 bases at V and 5 bases at J; junction bases unmatched: 12. CDR1 is DFQATT, CDR2 SNEGSKA, per germline (reference sequence). CDR3 size: 17 residues. Here the CDR3 reads CSARDNGLAAGGETQYF. CDR3 nucleotide sequence: TGCAGTGCTAGAGATAACGGACTAGCGGCAGGGGGGGAGACCCAGTACTTC.

A remark on this clonotype: With a much larger clone just one base away, this may be a read error. The V call is TRBV5-4, the J call TRBJ1-3, with D unresolved. The V gene lost 3 bases and the J gene lost 0 bases, with 13 bases spanning the gap. Germline lookup yields CDR1 SGHNT and CDR2 YYREEE (reference sequence). This CDR3 has 16 amino acids. The CDR3 is CASSSARGASGNTIYF. CDR3 nucleotides: TGTGCCAGCAGCTCGGCTAGAGGTGCCTCTGGAAACACCATATATTTT.

This clonotype was observed at least ten times. The chain carries TRBV5-5 and TRBJ1-2, with TRBD1 identical over 7 bases. V lost 2 bases to trimming and J lost 7 bases; unmatched junction nucleotides: 5. CDR3 size: 13 residues. Germline lookup yields CDR1 SGHKS and CDR2 YYEKEE (reference sequence). In DNA form, the CDR3 reads TGTGCCAGCAGCTTCCCCAGGGGGGCTGGCTACACCTTC. This codes for CASSFPRGAGYTF.

This clonotype was recorded many times. The chain uses TRBV5-1 and TRBJ2-7, with D possibly matching TRBD2 (6 bases). The CDR3 has 15 residues. CDR1 and CDR2 (germline): SGHRS, YFSETQ. The V gene lost 4 bases and the J gene lost 3 bases, with 17 bases spanning the gap. The CDR3 here is CASSLGLRVRYEQYF. The CDR3 nucleotides read TGCGCCAGCAGCCTGGGACTTAGAGTCCGCTACGAGCAGTACTTC. Full variable domain (rest looked up from reference TRBV5-1 and TRBJ2-7): KAGVTQTPRYLIKTRGQQVTLSCSPISGHRSVSWYQQTPGQGLQFLFEYFSETQRNKGNFPGRFSGRQFSNSRSEMNVSTLELGDSALYLCASSLGLRVRYEQYFGPGTRLTVT.

This clonotype showed up many times. A much larger clone is a single base away; this may be a read error. The V gene is TRBV20-1, the J gene TRBJ1-3, with unresolved D. Germline loops: CDR1 DFQATT, CDR2 SNEGSKA (reference sequence). This CDR3 region has 14 residues. As DNA, the CDR3 is TGCAGTGCGGAGGACGTCTCGGGAGGAACCACCATATATTTT. Encoded protein: CSAEDVSGGTTIYF.